This is a list of T cell receptor beta chains from one sample in a study of blood T cell repertoires in COVID-19. The method was immunoSEQ multiplex PCR; TCRdb's version includes in-frame clones alone and lacks a portion of them. The sample yields about 100,000 clones, 75% to 90% seen once. The sample was peripheral blood. The origin of the receptors is an elderly man with acute or convalescent COVID-19. Each CDR3 is given with its conserved first and last residue. D genes are given only for firm matches. For some rows the clone size is stated as once, few or many, or as a class when expanded; others skip it.

CDR3aa: CASSLGQPEAFF
CDR3nt: TGTGCCAGCAGCTTGGGACAGCCTGAAGCTTTCTTT
j_gene: TRBJ1-1
abundance: NA
v_gene: TRBV11-2
d_gene: TRBD1

CDR3aa: CASSLGADTQYF
CDR3nt: TGTGCCAGCAGCCTAGGGGCAGATACGCAGTATTTT
j_gene: TRBJ2-3
abundance: NA
v_gene: TRBV7-3
d_gene: NA

CDR3aa: CASSIASGWNTEAFF
CDR3nt: TGTGCCAGTAGTATAGCCAGTGGTTGGAACACTGAAGCTTTCTTT
j_gene: TRBJ1-1
abundance: NA
v_gene: TRBV19
d_gene: NA

CDR3aa: CASSSTGQGSYEQYF
CDR3nt: TGTGCCAGCAGTTCAACGGGACAGGGTTCCTACGAGCAGTACTTC
j_gene: TRBJ2-7
abundance: NA
v_gene: TRBV28
d_gene: TRBD1

CDR3aa: CASSPGLAGAGEQYF
CDR3nt: TGTGCCAGCAGCCCGGGACTAGCGGGGGCCGGGGAGCAGTACTTC
j_gene: TRBJ2-7
abundance: NA
v_gene: TRBV6-2/TRBV6-3
d_gene: TRBD2

CDR3aa: CASSQTLGLYNEQFF
CDR3nt: TGCGCCAGCAGCCAGACCCTTGGACTCTACAATGAGCAGTTCTTC
j_gene: TRBJ2-1
abundance: NA
v_gene: TRBV4-1
d_gene: NA

CDR3aa: CATSSATLGSGYTF
CDR3nt: TGTGCCACCAGCAGCGCGACTCTGGGTAGCGGCTACACCTTC
j_gene: TRBJ1-2
abundance: NA
v_gene: TRBV15
d_gene: NA

CDR3aa: CASSLELYSDNEQFF
CDR3nt: TGCGCCAGCAGCTTGGAGCTCTATTCCGACAATGAGCAGTTCTTC
j_gene: TRBJ2-1
abundance: NA
v_gene: TRBV5-1
d_gene: NA

CDR3aa: CASSLAGVNQPQHF
CDR3nt: TGTGCCAGCAGTTTAGCGGGGGTCAATCAGCCCCAGCATTTT
j_gene: TRBJ1-5
abundance: once
v_gene: TRBV28
d_gene: NA

CDR3aa: CASSPWTGYYGYTF
CDR3nt: TGTGCCAGCAGCCCTTGGACAGGCTACTATGGCTACACCTTC
j_gene: TRBJ1-2
abundance: NA
v_gene: TRBV3-1/TRBV3-2
d_gene: TRBD1

CDR3aa: CASSPGTFGGYTF
CDR3nt: TGTGCCAGCAGCCCCGGGACATTCGGGGGCTACACCTTC
j_gene: TRBJ1-2
abundance: NA
v_gene: TRBV11-2
d_gene: NA

CDR3aa: CASSYSGQGYGYTF
CDR3nt: TGTGCCAGCAGTTACTCGGGACAGGGGTATGGCTACACCTTC
j_gene: TRBJ1-2
abundance: NA
v_gene: TRBV6-5
d_gene: TRBD1

CDR3aa: CASGRRTGKAGELFF
CDR3nt: TGTGCCAGCGGTAGAAGGACAGGGAAGGCCGGGGAGCTGTTTTTT
j_gene: TRBJ2-2
abundance: NA
v_gene: TRBV5-6
d_gene: TRBD1